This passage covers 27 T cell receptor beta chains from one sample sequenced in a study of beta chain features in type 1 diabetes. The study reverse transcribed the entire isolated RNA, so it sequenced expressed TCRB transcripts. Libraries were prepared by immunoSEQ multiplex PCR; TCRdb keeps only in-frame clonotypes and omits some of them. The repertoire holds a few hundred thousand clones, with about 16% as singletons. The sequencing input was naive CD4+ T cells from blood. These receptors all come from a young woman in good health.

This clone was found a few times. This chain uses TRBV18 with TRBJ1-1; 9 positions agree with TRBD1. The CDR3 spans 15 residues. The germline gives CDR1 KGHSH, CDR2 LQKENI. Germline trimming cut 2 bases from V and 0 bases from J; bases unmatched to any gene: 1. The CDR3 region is CASSPGTGMNTEAFF. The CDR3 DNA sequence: TGTGCCAGCTCACCAGGGACAGGGATGAACACTGAAGCTTTCTTT.

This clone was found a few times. The CDR3 sequence is CASSHSIGYTF. DNA of the CDR3: TGTGCCAGCAGCCACTCTATTGGCTACACCTTC. V and J are TRBV4-2 and TRBJ1-2, with unresolved D. V was trimmed by 3 bases and J by 7 bases, leaving 6 bases between them. The CDR3 is made up of 11 amino acids. CDR1 LGHNA and CDR2 YNFKEQ come from the germline V gene.

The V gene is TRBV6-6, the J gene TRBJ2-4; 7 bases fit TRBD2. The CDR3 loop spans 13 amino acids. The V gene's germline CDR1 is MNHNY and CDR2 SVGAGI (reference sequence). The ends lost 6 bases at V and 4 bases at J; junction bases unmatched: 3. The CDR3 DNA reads TGTGCCAGCAGCCCCGGGGGGAAAAACATTCAGTACTTC. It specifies CASSPGGKNIQYF.

CDR3 sequence reads: CASSSPSSTGGHNQPQHF. CDR3 in DNA: TGTGCCAGCAGCTCACCTTCCTCGACGGGGGGCCATAATCAGCCCCAGCATTTT. This rearrangement joins TRBV7-4 to TRBJ1-5, with a possible D match to TRBD1 (6 bases). The germline V and J ends were trimmed by 4 bases and 4 bases, with 23 bases remaining between them. Germline V gene data show CDR1 as SGHVT and CDR2 as SQSDAQ. This CDR3 has 18 residues. The full variable domain, in which reference TRBV7-4 and TRBJ1-5 provide the parts outside the CDR3, is GAGVSQSPRYKVAKRGRDVALRCDSISGHVTLYWYRQTLGQGSEVLTYSQSDAQRDKSGRPSGRFSAERPERSVSTLKIQRTEQGDSAVYLCASSSPSSTGGHNQPQHFGDGTRLSIL.

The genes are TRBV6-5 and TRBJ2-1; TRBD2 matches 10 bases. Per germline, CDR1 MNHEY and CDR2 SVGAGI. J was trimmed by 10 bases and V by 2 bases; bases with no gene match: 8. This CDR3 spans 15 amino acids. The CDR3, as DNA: TGTGCCAGCAGTTACCGGCTAGCGGGAGCAGGAGAGCAGTTCTTC. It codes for CASSYRLAGAGEQFF.

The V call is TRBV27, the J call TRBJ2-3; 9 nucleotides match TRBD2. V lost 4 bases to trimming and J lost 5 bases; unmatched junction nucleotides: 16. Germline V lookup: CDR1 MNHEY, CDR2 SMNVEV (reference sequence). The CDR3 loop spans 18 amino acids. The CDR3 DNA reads TGTGCCAGCAGTTACTCCCCCGGGGTAGCGGGAGCTGGAGATACGCAGTATTTT. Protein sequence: CASSYSPGVAGAGDTQYF.

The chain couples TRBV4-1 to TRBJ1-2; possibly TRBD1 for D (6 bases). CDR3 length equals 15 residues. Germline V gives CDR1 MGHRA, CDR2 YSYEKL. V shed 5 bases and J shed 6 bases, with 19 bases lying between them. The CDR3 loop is CASSVRDMYSHGYTF. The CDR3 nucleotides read TGCGCCAGCAGCGTCCGGGACATGTACTCCCATGGCTACACCTTC.

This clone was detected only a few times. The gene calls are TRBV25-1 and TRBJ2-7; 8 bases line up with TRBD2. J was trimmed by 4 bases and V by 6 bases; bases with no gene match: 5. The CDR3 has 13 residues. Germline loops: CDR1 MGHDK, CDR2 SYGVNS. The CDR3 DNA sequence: TGTGCCAGCAGCCAACGGGAGGGATACGAGCAGTACTTC. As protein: CASSQREGYEQYF.

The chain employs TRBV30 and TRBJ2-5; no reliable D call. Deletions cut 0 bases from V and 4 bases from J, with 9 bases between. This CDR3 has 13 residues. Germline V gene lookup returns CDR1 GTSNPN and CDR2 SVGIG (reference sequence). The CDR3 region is CAWSVLPGETQYF. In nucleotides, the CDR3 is TGTGCCTGGAGTGTACTCCCGGGAGAGACCCAGTACTTC.

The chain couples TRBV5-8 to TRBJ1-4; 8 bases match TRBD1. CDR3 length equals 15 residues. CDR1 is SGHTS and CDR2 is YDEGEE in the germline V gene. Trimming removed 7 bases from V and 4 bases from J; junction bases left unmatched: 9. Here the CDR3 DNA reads TGTGCCAGCGGAAAACAGGGGGAAGTTAATGAAAAACTGTTTTTT. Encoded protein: CASGKQGEVNEKLFF. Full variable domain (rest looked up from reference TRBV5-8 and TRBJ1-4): EAGVTQSPTHLIKTRGQQATLRCSPISGHTSVYWYQQALGLGLQFLLWYDEGEERNRGNFPPRFSGRQFPNYSSELNVNALELEDSALYLCASGKQGEVNEKLFFGSGTQLSVL.

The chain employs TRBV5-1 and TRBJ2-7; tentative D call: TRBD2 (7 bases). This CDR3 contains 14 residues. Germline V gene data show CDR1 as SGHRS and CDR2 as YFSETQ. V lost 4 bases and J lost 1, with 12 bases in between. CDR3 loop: CASSGGGGSYEQYF. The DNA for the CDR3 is TGCGCCAGCAGCGGGGGGGGCGGTTCCTACGAGCAGTACTTC. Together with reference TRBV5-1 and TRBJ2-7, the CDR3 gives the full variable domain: KAGVTQTPRYLIKTRGQQVTLSCSPISGHRSVSWYQQTPGQGLQFLFEYFSETQRNKGNFPGRFSGRQFSNSRSEMNVSTLELGDSALYLCASSGGGGSYEQYFGPGTRLTVT.

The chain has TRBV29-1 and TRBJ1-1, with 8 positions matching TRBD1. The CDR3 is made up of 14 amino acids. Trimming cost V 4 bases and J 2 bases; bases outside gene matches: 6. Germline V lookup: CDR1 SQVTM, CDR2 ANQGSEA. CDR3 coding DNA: TGCAGCGTTGCGAGGGGACAGGAAAACACTGAAGCTTTCTTT. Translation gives CSVARGQENTEAFF.

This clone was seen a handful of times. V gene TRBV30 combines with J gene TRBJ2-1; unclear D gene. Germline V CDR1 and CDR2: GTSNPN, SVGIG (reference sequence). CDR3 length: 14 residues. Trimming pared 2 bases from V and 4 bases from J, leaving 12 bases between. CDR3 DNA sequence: TGTGCCTGGAGTCCTGGGTCACAGTACAATGAGCAGTTCTTC. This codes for CAWSPGSQYNEQFF.

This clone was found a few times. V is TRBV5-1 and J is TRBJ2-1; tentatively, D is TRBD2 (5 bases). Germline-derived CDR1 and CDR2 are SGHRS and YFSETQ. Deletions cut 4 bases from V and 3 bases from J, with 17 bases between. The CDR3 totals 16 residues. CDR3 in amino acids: CASSLSAKRDYNEQFF. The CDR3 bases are TGCGCCAGCAGCCTCAGCGCCAAACGGGACTACAATGAGCAGTTCTTC.

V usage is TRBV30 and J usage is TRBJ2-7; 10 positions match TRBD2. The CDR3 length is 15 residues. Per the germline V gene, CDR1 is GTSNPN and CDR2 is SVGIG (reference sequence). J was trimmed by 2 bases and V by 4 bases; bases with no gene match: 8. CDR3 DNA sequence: TGTGCCTGGACCCGAGGACTAGCGGCCACCTACGAGCAGTACTTC. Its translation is CAWTRGLAATYEQYF.

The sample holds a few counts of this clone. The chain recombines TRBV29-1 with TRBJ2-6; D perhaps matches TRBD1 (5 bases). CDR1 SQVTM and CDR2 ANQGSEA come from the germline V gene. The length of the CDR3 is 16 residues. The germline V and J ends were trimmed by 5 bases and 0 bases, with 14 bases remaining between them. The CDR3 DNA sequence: TGCAGCGTTTTGACAGTTCCCTTCTCTGGGGCCAACGTCCTGACTTTC. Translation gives CSVLTVPFSGANVLTF.

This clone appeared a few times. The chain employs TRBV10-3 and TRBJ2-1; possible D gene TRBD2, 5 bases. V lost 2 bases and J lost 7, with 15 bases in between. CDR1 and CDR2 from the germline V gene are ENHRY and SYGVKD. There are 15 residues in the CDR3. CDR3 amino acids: CAISETSRPGNEQFF. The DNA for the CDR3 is TGTGCCATCAGTGAGACGAGTAGACCGGGGAATGAGCAGTTCTTC.

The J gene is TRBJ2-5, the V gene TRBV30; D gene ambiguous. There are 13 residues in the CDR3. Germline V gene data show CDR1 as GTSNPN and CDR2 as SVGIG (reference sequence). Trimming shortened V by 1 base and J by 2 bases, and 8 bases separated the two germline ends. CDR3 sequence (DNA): TGTGCCTGGAGTGAGGCGGTGCAAGAGACCCAGTACTTC. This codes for CAWSEAVQETQYF.

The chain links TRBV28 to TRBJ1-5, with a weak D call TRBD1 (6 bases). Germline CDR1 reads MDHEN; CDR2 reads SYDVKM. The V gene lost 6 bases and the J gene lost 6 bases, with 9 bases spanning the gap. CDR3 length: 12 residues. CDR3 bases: TGTGCCAGCAGCCGAGGGGGTCAGCCCCAGCATTTT. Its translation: CASSRGGQPQHF. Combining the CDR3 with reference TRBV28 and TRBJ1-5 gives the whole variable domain DVKVTQSSRYLVKRTGEKVFLECVQDMDHENMFWYRQDPGLGLRLIYFSYDVKMKEKGDIPEGYSVSREKKERFSLILESASTNQTSMYLCASSRGGQPQHFGDGTRLSIL.

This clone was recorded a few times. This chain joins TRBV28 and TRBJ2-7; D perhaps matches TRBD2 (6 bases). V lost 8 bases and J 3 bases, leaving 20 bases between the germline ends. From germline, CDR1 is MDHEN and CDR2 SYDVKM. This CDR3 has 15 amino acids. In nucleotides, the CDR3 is TGTGCCAGCGGCTCCATCGGGGGTAGGGTCTACGAGCAGTACTTC. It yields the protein CASGSIGGRVYEQYF.

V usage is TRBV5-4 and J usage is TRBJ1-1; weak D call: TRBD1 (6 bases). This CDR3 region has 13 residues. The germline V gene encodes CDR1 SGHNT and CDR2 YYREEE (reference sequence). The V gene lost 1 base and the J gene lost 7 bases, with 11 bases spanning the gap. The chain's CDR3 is CASSLMGAGEAFF. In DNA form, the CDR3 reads TGTGCCAGCAGCTTGATGGGGGCCGGTGAAGCTTTCTTT.

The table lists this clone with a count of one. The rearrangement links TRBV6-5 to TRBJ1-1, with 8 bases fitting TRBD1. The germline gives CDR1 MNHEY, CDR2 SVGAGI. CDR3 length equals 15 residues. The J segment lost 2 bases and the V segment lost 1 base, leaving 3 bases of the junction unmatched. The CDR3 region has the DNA TGTGCCAGCAGTTACTACGGACAGGGAAACACTGAAGCTTTCTTT. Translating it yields CASSYYGQGNTEAFF.

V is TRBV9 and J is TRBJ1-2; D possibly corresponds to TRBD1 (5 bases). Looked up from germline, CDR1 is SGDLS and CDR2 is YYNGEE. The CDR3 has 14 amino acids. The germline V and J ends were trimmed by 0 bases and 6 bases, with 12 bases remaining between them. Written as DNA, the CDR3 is TGTGCCAGCAGCGTAGATCCAGGGTATAATGGCTACACCTTC. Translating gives CASSVDPGYNGYTF.

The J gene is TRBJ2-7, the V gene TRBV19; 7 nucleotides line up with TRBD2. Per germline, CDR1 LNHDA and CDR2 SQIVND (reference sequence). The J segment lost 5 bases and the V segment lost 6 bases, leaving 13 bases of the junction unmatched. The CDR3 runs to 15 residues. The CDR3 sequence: CASSREGGRLNEQYF. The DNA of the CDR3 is TGTGCCAGTAGCCGTGAGGGCGGGAGACTCAACGAGCAGTACTTC.

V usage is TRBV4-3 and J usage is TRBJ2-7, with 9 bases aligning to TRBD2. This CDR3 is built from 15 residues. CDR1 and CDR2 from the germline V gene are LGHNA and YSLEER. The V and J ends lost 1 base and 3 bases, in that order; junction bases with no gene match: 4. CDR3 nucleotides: TGCGCCAGCAGCCAAGGGGCGACTAGCGGCTACGAGCAGTACTTC. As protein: CASSQGATSGYEQYF.

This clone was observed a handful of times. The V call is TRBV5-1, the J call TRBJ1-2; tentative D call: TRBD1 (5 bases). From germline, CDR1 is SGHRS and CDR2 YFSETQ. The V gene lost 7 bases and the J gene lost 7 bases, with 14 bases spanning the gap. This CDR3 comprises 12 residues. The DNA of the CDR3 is TGCGCCAGCTCGGCAGGGTGGTCTGGCTACACCTTC. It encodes CASSAGWSGYTF.

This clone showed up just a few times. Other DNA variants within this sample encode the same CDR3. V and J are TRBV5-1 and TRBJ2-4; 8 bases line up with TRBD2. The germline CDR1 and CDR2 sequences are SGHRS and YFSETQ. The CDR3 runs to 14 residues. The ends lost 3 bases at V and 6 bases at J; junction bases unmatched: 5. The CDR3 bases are TGCGCCAGCAGCTCGGGACTAGTCGGAAACATTCAGTACTTC. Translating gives CASSSGLVGNIQYF.